The 24 T cell receptor beta chains listed next were all sequenced from one sample in a study of PD-L1 blockade in urothelial cancer. Time point: pretreatment peripheral blood. Libraries were prepared by immunoSEQ multiplex PCR; TCRdb keeps only in-frame clonotypes and omits some of them. Of 35,000 to 45,000 clones listed, roughly 92% are singletons. Sequencing was performed on PBMCs, taken around atezolizumab (anti-PD-L1) treatment. These receptors all come from a woman in her fifties or sixties with urothelial cancer.

The V call is TRBV29-1, the J call TRBJ2-5; D might be TRBD2 (5 bases). Germline V gives CDR1 SQVTM, CDR2 ANQGSEA. Trimming shortened V by 1 base and J by 2 bases, and 17 bases separated the two germline ends. CDR3 length equals 16 residues. The CDR3 DNA reads as TGCAGCGTTGAAGCCCCCGGTGAGGGTAGACAAGAGACCCAGTACTTC. Its protein is CSVEAPGEGRQETQYF.

The J gene is TRBJ2-1, the V gene TRBV5-1; 9 bases match TRBD2. Looked up from germline, CDR1 is SGHRS and CDR2 is YFSETQ. Trimming removed 0 bases from V and 5 bases from J; junction bases left unmatched: 3. The CDR3 loop spans 15 amino acids. Here the CDR3 DNA reads TGCGCCAGCAGCTTGGTGTCTAGCGGGAACAATGAGCAGTTCTTC. It is translated as CASSLVSSGNNEQFF.

The chain carries TRBV27 and TRBJ2-3; 11 bases match TRBD2. V was clipped by 4 bases and J by 2 bases; unmatched bases: 8. The CDR3 is 17 amino acids. The germline V gene encodes CDR1 MNHEY and CDR2 SMNVEV (reference sequence). CDR3 bases: TGTGCCAGCAGTTCCTACCGACTAGCGGGACCCACAGATACGCAGTATTTT. Residues: CASSSYRLAGPTDTQYF.

CDR3 DNA: TGTGCCAGCAGTTTCGGGTCAGGGGGTACTGAAGCTTTCTTT. Residues: CASSFGSGGTEAFF. The chain uses TRBV27 and TRBJ1-1; 7 nucleotides line up with TRBD1. The CDR3 contains 14 residues. Germline loops: CDR1 MNHEY, CDR2 SMNVEV (reference sequence). Trimming took 3 bases from V and 5 from J; bases not matched to a gene: 6.

V usage is TRBV27 and J usage is TRBJ1-2, with unresolved D. Germline values: CDR1 MNHEY, CDR2 SMNVEV (reference sequence). V lost 3 bases and J lost 4, with 12 bases in between. The CDR3 is made up of 14 amino acids. The CDR3 protein is CASSFSRESYGYTF. CDR3 nucleotides: TGTGCCAGCAGTTTTTCGAGGGAGAGCTATGGCTACACCTTC.

The gene calls are TRBV27 and TRBJ2-5, with D possibly being TRBD2 (6 bases). The CDR3 covers 14 residues. Germline V lookup: CDR1 MNHEY, CDR2 SMNVEV (reference sequence). Trimming cost V 6 bases and J 5 bases, with 16 bases left between them. The CDR3 reads CASSFGGRWETQYF. The CDR3 DNA reads TGTGCCAGCAGCTTCGGGGGACGCTGGGAGACCCAGTACTTC.

The rearrangement links TRBV15 to TRBJ2-7, with TRBD1 matching over 11 bases. The CDR3 totals 16 residues. With 5 bases clipped from V and 0 bases from J, the junction kept 6 bases outside the gene matches. Per the germline V gene, CDR1 is LNHNV and CDR2 is YYDKDF (reference sequence). The CDR3 is CATSPLGQGASYEQYF. The CDR3 DNA follows: TGTGCCACCAGCCCACTAGGACAGGGGGCCTCCTACGAGCAGTACTTC.

The chain is built from TRBV4-1 and TRBJ2-7; 11 bases are shared with TRBD1. The V and J ends lost 0 bases and 4 bases, in that order; junction bases with no gene match: 2. This CDR3 comprises 15 residues. The V gene's germline CDR1 is MGHRA and CDR2 YSYEKL. CDR3 bases: TGCGCCAGCAGCCAAGACGGGACAGGGGGGTACGAGCAGTACTTC. It codes for CASSQDGTGGYEQYF.

The J gene is TRBJ1-5, the V gene TRBV2; possible D gene TRBD1, 5 bases. Trimming took 8 bases from V and 3 from J, leaving 17 bases between them. CDR3 length: 15 residues. Germline loops: CDR1 SNHLY, CDR2 FYNNEI. This CDR3 is CASCYGHDDNQPQHF. As DNA, the CDR3 is TGTGCCAGCTGTTACGGACACGACGACAATCAGCCCCAGCATTTT.

The J gene is TRBJ2-7, the V gene TRBV7-2; possible D gene TRBD1, 6 bases. The CDR3 sequence is 15 residues long. Between the trimmed V and J ends, which lost 2 bases and 7 bases, there was a span of 18 bases. Germline lookup yields CDR1 SGHTA and CDR2 FQGNSA. In DNA form, the CDR3 reads TGTGCCAGCAGCTTATCCGCCAGGGGATGGGAAGAGCAGTACTTC. Residues: CASSLSARGWEEQYF.

This clone was observed once. V is TRBV19 and J is TRBJ2-7; D possibly corresponds to TRBD1 (6 bases). Germline CDR1 is LNHDA and CDR2 is SQIVND (reference sequence). CDR3 length: 14 residues. V was cut by 2 bases and J by 2 bases, with 10 bases left in between. The CDR3 sequence is CASSIQGSTYEQYF. The CDR3 DNA reads TGTGCCAGTAGTATACAGGGGTCGACCTACGAGCAGTACTTC.

The CDR3 loop reads CASRTNPYTSGRYEQYF. In nucleotides, the CDR3 is TGTGCCAGCAGGACCAACCCCTATACTAGCGGGAGGTACGAGCAGTACTTC. V usage is TRBV2 and J usage is TRBJ2-7, with 12 bases fitting TRBD2. Germline trimming cut 6 bases from V and 4 bases from J; bases unmatched to any gene: 13. This CDR3 comprises 17 residues. Germline V gene sequence: CDR1 SNHLY, CDR2 FYNNEI. Using reference TRBV2 and TRBJ2-7 for the parts outside the CDR3, the full variable domain is EPEVTQTPSHQVTQMGQEVILRCVPISNHLYFYWYRQILGQKVEFLVSFYNNEISEKSEIFDDQFSVERPDGSNFTLKIRSTKLEDSAMYFCASRTNPYTSGRYEQYFGPGTRLTVT.

The rearrangement uses TRBV19 and TRBJ2-6, with TRBD1 matching 8 bases. This CDR3 region has 16 residues. Germline assignment: CDR1 LNHDA and CDR2 SQIVND (reference sequence). V gave up 5 bases and J gave up 0 bases; unmatched junction bases: 3. CDR3 DNA sequence: TGTGCCAGTAGTTTAACAGGGGGCTCTGGGGCCAACGTCCTGACTTTC. Residues: CASSLTGGSGANVLTF.

V and J are TRBV18 and TRBJ2-3, with TRBD1 as a possible D gene (6 bases). CDR1 is KGHSH and CDR2 is LQKENI in the germline V gene. The CDR3 length is 15 residues. V lost 6 bases and J lost 0, with 13 bases in between. CDR3: CASSQRQGSTDTQYF. Here the CDR3 DNA reads TGTGCCAGCTCCCAAAGGCAGGGGAGCACAGATACGCAGTATTTT.

The chain uses TRBV7-3 and TRBJ2-7; 9 nucleotides line up with TRBD2. Germline lookup yields CDR1 SGHTA and CDR2 FQGTGA. This CDR3 is built from 15 residues. J lost 0 bases, V lost 2 bases, and 2 bases had no gene match. The DNA for the CDR3 is TGTGCCAGCAGCTTAGCGGGAGGGAGCTCCTACGAGCAGTACTTC. The encoded protein is CASSLAGGSSYEQYF. Combining the CDR3 with reference TRBV7-3 and TRBJ2-7 gives the whole variable domain GAGVSQTPSNKVTEKGKYVELRCDPISGHTALYWYRQSLGQGPEFLIYFQGTGAADDSGLPNDRFFAVRPEGSVSTLKIQRTERGDSAVYLCASSLAGGSSYEQYFGPGTRLTVT.

The chain links TRBV14 to TRBJ2-7; 10 bases map to TRBD2. The CDR3 sequence is 15 residues long. Trimming cost V 5 bases and J 2 bases; bases outside gene matches: 6. Germline values: CDR1 SGHDN, CDR2 FVKESK. CDR3 protein: CASSKGLAGAYEQYF. The DNA for the CDR3 is TGTGCCAGCAGCAAAGGGCTAGCGGGAGCCTACGAGCAGTACTTC.

The chain links TRBV28 to TRBJ1-4, with D possibly being TRBD1 (5 bases). The length of the CDR3 is 17 residues. Trimming stripped 4 bases from V and 4 bases from J, with 19 bases between. CDR1 MDHEN and CDR2 SYDVKM come from the germline V gene. CDR3: CASSYRRTKGLNEKLFF. CDR3 bases: TGTGCCAGCAGTTACCGGCGAACTAAGGGGCTTAATGAAAAACTGTTTTTT.

The chain carries TRBV29-1 and TRBJ2-2, with 9 positions matching TRBD2. V lost 4 bases to trimming and J lost 0 bases; unmatched junction nucleotides: 0. Germline V gene sequence: CDR1 SQVTM, CDR2 ANQGSEA. The CDR3 is 14 residues long. CDR3 sequence (DNA): TGCAGCGTTGGACTAGCGGCGAACACCGGGGAGCTGTTTTTT. Its protein product is CSVGLAANTGELFF.

This chain joins TRBV28 and TRBJ2-6, with D hard to call. V was shortened by 6 bases and J by 0 bases, with 12 bases between the two germline ends. Germline values: CDR1 MDHEN, CDR2 SYDVKM. This CDR3 is built from 16 residues. The CDR3 DNA sequence: TGTGCCAGCAGCCCACTCCGGAGCTCTGGGGCCAACGTCCTGACTTTC. This sequence encodes CASSPLRSSGANVLTF.

This clone came up a few times. The chain has TRBV6-6 and TRBJ1-5; D is perhaps TRBD1 (6 bases). This CDR3 has 15 residues. Germline loops: CDR1 MNHNY, CDR2 SVGAGI (reference sequence). V was shortened by 6 bases and J by 5 bases, with 17 bases between the two germline ends. The CDR3 nucleotides read TGTGCCAGCAGGCACCGCCGGGACAACCATCAGCCCCAGCATTTT. Amino acid sequence: CASRHRRDNHQPQHF.

The count of this clone is one. The chain is built from TRBV5-3 and TRBJ2-1, with D possibly being TRBD2 (8 bases). TRBV5-3 is sorted into the ORF group, with uncertain function. The CDR3 loop spans 20 amino acids. The V gene lost 3 bases and the J gene lost 3 bases, with 28 bases spanning the gap. In DNA form, the CDR3 reads TGTGCCAGAAGCTCCCGGGAGGGGGCTAGGGCTAGCGGGTTCTACAATGAGCAGTTCTTC. Encoded protein: CARSSREGARASGFYNEQFF.

This rearrangement joins TRBV5-8 to TRBJ2-7; TRBD2 agrees at 8 bases. The germline CDR1 and CDR2 sequences are SGHTS and YDEGEE. J was trimmed by 3 bases and V by 4 bases; bases with no gene match: 12. CDR3 size: 16 residues. CDR3 sequence: CASSHKSGGVYYEQYF. CDR3 bases: TGTGCCAGCAGCCACAAATCGGGAGGGGTGTACTACGAGCAGTACTTC.

The chain recombines TRBV18 with TRBJ1-1; no reliable D call. CDR3 length: 11 residues. CDR1 is KGHSH, CDR2 LQKENI, per germline. Trimming shortened V by 4 bases and J by 8 bases, and 8 bases separated the two germline ends. In DNA, the CDR3 is TGTGCCAGCTCACAAGACAAGGAAGCTTTCTTT. Translated: CASSQDKEAFF.

The V gene is TRBV5-1, the J gene TRBJ2-1, with 7 bases identical to TRBD2. Germline V gene data show CDR1 as SGHRS and CDR2 as YFSETQ. The CDR3 extends over 15 amino acids. V gave up 2 bases and J gave up 5 bases; unmatched junction bases: 7. The CDR3, as DNA: TGCGCCAGCAGCTTAAGTAGCGGGCCGCACAATGAGCAGTTCTTC. Translating it yields CASSLSSGPHNEQFF.